These 15 T cell receptor beta chains were sequenced from one sample in a study of beta chain features in type 1 diabetes. The entirety of the isolated RNA underwent reverse transcription, so expressed TCRB transcripts were sequenced. TCRdb's table, derived via immunoSEQ multiplex PCR, lists solely in-frame clones and lacks some. The data hold about 700,000 clones, with 13% observed a single time. The antigens for these receptors are not known. Study observations and caveats: In all four CD4+ subsets, TCRB CDR3 length was significantly, moderately reduced in type 1 diabetes.

Sample: naive CD4+ T cells from blood. The receptors originated from a man between 18 and 29 years old with type 1 diabetes.

The sample holds a few counts of this clone. The V and J genes are TRBV5-1 and TRBJ2-5; TRBD1 is a possible D gene (5 bases). Germline V gives CDR1 SGHRS, CDR2 YFSETQ. The CDR3 spans 16 residues. Trimming left V 0 bases short and J 3 bases short, with 15 bases between. The CDR3 coding sequence is TGCGCCAGCAGCTTGGACCCAGGGATACAAGAAGAGACCCAGTACTTC. It translates to CASSLDPGIQEETQYF.

The V gene is TRBV7-9, the J gene TRBJ2-3; D perhaps matches TRBD1 (5 bases). Germline CDR1 SEHNR, CDR2 FQNEAQ (reference sequence). The CDR3 has 15 amino acids. V lost 5 bases, J lost 0 bases, and 12 bases lay in between. The CDR3 DNA is TGTGCCAGCAGCCTAGGACACCTTAGCACAGATACGCAGTATTTT. It yields the protein CASSLGHLSTDTQYF.

The rearrangement uses TRBV5-4 and TRBJ2-3, with 9 nucleotides matching TRBD1. Per the germline V gene, CDR1 is SGHNT and CDR2 is YYREEE (reference sequence). The V gene end was trimmed by 3 bases and the J gene end by 4 bases; junction bases not matched to a gene: 3. The CDR3 runs to 14 residues. In DNA, the CDR3 is TGTGCCAGCAGCTCGGGACAGGGACCAGATACGCAGTATTTT. Its protein product is CASSSGQGPDTQYF.

This clone was detected a few times. CDR3: CASSYQGAAYNEQFF. The CDR3 region has the DNA TGTGCCAGCAGTTACCAGGGGGCGGCCTACAATGAGCAGTTCTTC. The chain is built from TRBV6-5 and TRBJ2-1; 8 bases are shared with TRBD1. The CDR3 has 15 amino acids. Losses at the gene ends were 2 bases for V and 2 bases for J; bases not matched to a gene: 2. Germline loops: CDR1 MNHEY, CDR2 SVGAGI.

This clone was seen a few times. The gene calls are TRBV5-1 and TRBJ1-1; D is possibly TRBD1 (6 bases). V was pared by 4 bases and J by 6 bases, with 19 bases between. Germline-derived CDR1 and CDR2 are SGHRS and YFSETQ. The CDR3 sequence is 15 residues long. The CDR3 coding sequence is TGCGCCAGCAGCCCGAATCCCAGGGAGGGGGCTGAAGCTTTCTTT. It translates to CASSPNPREGAEAFF.

V and J are TRBV29-1 and TRBJ1-5; D remains ambiguous. Germline lookup yields CDR1 SQVTM and CDR2 ANQGSEA. The CDR3 covers 13 residues. The V gene lost 3 bases and the J gene lost 4 bases, with 10 bases spanning the gap. The DNA for the CDR3 is TGCAGCGTTGAGGTCACAGAAAATCAGCCCCAGCATTTT. As protein: CSVEVTENQPQHF.

This clone turned up a few times. Other DNA sequences in the sample encode the same CDR3. The rearrangement links TRBV30 to TRBJ1-5; maybe TRBD1 (6 bases). Germline V gene lookup returns CDR1 GTSNPN and CDR2 SVGIG (reference sequence). CDR3 length: 13 residues. The V and J ends lost 0 bases and 5 bases respectively, with 8 bases between them. The CDR3 bases are TGTGCCTGGAGTGTCAGGGGCTATCAGCCCCAGCATTTT. It encodes CAWSVRGYQPQHF. The whole variable domain, filled in from reference TRBV30 and TRBJ1-5, reads SQTIHQWPATLVQPVGSPLSLECTVEGTSNPNLYWYRQAAGRGLQLLFYSVGIGQISSEVPQNLSASRPQDRQFILSSKKLLLSDSGFYLCAWSVRGYQPQHFGDGTRLSIL.

The V and J genes are TRBV5-6 and TRBJ2-1; unclear D gene. Germline V gene sequence: CDR1 SGHDT, CDR2 YYEEEE. The CDR3 consists of 14 residues. Trimming removed 2 bases from V and 7 bases from J, with 13 bases in between. The CDR3 spells CASSFYAASNEQFF. CDR3 in DNA: TGTGCCAGCAGCTTTTATGCAGCCAGTAATGAGCAGTTCTTC.

The chain employs TRBV30 and TRBJ1-4; 8 nucleotides agree with TRBD1. The CDR3 sequence is 15 residues long. Losses at the gene ends were 3 bases for V and 1 base for J; bases not matched to a gene: 4. Germline V lookup: CDR1 GTSNPN, CDR2 SVGIG (reference sequence). CDR3 nucleotide sequence: TGTGCCTGGAGACTACAGGGGGTAACTAATGAAAAACTGTTTTTT. It is translated as CAWRLQGVTNEKLFF.

This clone appeared a few times. The sample carries other DNA sequences with the same CDR3. The rearrangement links TRBV6-5 to TRBJ2-3, with D possibly matching TRBD1 (5 bases). V lost 2 bases, J lost 0 bases, and 9 bases lay in between. Germline CDR1 reads MNHEY; CDR2 reads SVGAGI. The CDR3 runs to 15 residues. DNA for the CDR3: TGTGCCAGCAGTTACCAGGGAACTAGCACAGATACGCAGTATTTT. Residues: CASSYQGTSTDTQYF.

This chain joins TRBV14 and TRBJ2-7; D uncertain. CDR1 and CDR2 from the germline V gene are SGHDN and FVKESK. V was trimmed by 4 bases and J by 0 bases, leaving 4 bases between them. The CDR3 consists of 12 residues. Written as DNA, the CDR3 is TGTGCCAGCAGCCCGAGCTCCTACGAGCAGTACTTC. Its protein is CASSPSSYEQYF.

The J gene is TRBJ2-5, the V gene TRBV29-1, with TRBD2 identical over 13 bases. The V segment lost 4 bases and the J segment 4 bases; nucleotides outside the gene matches: 6. The CDR3 has 15 residues. Germline values: CDR1 SQVTM, CDR2 ANQGSEA. The DNA of the CDR3 is TGCAGCGTTGTAACTAGCGGGGGGGGTTTAGAGACCCAGTACTTC. It encodes CSVVTSGGGLETQYF. The full variable domain, with the rest looked up from reference TRBV29-1 and TRBJ2-5, is SAVISQKPSRDICQRGTSLTIQCQVDSQVTMMFWYRQQPGQSLTLIATANQGSEATYESGFVIDKFPISRPNLTFSTLTVSNMSPEDSSIYLCSVVTSGGGLETQYFGPGTRLLVL.

The chain has TRBV10-3 and TRBJ1-2, with a weak D call TRBD1 (6 bases). Germline-derived CDR1 and CDR2 are ENHRY and SYGVKD. There are 13 residues in the CDR3. Between the trimmed V and J ends, which lost 4 bases and 3 bases, there was a span of 9 bases. In DNA form, the CDR3 reads TGTGCCATCAGTGCCGAGGGGGACTATGGCTACACCTTC. Translating it yields CAISAEGDYGYTF.

This clone has just a few counts. The rearrangement links TRBV7-9 to TRBJ1-1, with D maybe TRBD1 (5 bases). CDR1 and CDR2 from the germline V gene are SEHNR and FQNEAQ (reference sequence). Between the trimmed V and J ends, which lost 5 bases and 2 bases, there was a span of 12 bases. This CDR3 spans 14 amino acids. CDR3 loop: CASSPRRGNTEAFF. Here the CDR3 DNA reads TGTGCCAGCAGCCCCAGAAGGGGCAACACTGAAGCTTTCTTT.

This clone was observed a few times. Germline is not matched at one junction end, which may reflect a read error. As DNA, the CDR3 is TGTGCCAGCAGTAACTCAGTGGGGGTGCAAGAGACCCAGTACTTC. Protein sequence: CASSNSVGVQETQYF. The chain is built from TRBV6-6 and TRBJ2-5; either TRBD1 or TRBD2 may supply D (5 bases each). Germline-derived CDR1 and CDR2 are MNHNY and SVGAGI (reference sequence). This CDR3 is built from 15 residues.